Below are 13 T cell receptor beta chains sequenced from a single sample in a study of technical replicates of blood from several donors. Data came from immunoSEQ multiplex PCR; TCRdb stores just in-frame clones and leaves some out. The profile shows 55,000 to 80,000 clones, 95% to 97% of them singletons. The source material was T cells isolated from PBMCs. The receptors were gathered from a human donor in good health.

The rearrangement uses TRBV6-6 and TRBJ2-7, with TRBD1 matching over 11 bases. CDR1 is MNHNY, CDR2 SVGAGI, per germline (reference sequence). The CDR3 spans 15 residues. Trimming took 6 bases from V and 0 from J; bases not matched to a gene: 4. DNA of the CDR3: TGTGCCAGCAGACTTGGACAGGGGGCCTCCTACGAGCAGTACTTC. Translated, it gives CASRLGQGASYEQYF.

This clone appeared once. V gene TRBV11-1 combines with J gene TRBJ2-2, with D perhaps TRBD1 (5 bases). The CDR3 is 13 amino acids. Germline V gene sequence: CDR1 SGHAT, CDR2 FQDESV (reference sequence). V was clipped by 4 bases and J by 9 bases, with 12 bases between them. CDR3 DNA: TGTGCCAGCAGCTCCAGGGTCGCCAGGGAGCTGTTTTTT. Translation: CASSSRVARELFF.

This chain connects TRBV28 to TRBJ1-2; no firm D call. V was cut by 5 bases and J by 4 bases, with 8 bases left in between. This CDR3 comprises 12 residues. Germline V gene lookup returns CDR1 MDHEN and CDR2 SYDVKM. CDR3 loop: CASSTPGYGYTF. The CDR3 DNA is TGTGCCAGCAGTACCCCAGGCTATGGCTACACCTTC.

V gene TRBV27 combines with J gene TRBJ2-3, with TRBD2 matching 7 bases. The V and J ends lost 5 bases and 2 bases, in that order; junction bases with no gene match: 10. Germline V gene lookup returns CDR1 MNHEY and CDR2 SMNVEV (reference sequence). The CDR3 runs 16 residues. The CDR3 DNA is TGTGCCAGCAGTCCGCCGGGGAGCGGGAACACAGATACGCAGTATTTT. This codes for CASSPPGSGNTDTQYF.

The chain has TRBV7-3 and TRBJ2-7; TRBD1 is a possible D gene (5 bases). Trimming cost V 3 bases and J 5 bases, with 17 bases left between them. The germline V gene encodes CDR1 SGHTA and CDR2 FQGTGA. This CDR3 region has 15 residues. The DNA of the CDR3 is TGTGCCAGCAGCTTCCACTTCCAGGGTAACAACGAGCAGTACTTC. It is translated as CASSFHFQGNNEQYF.

The chain employs TRBV5-4 and TRBJ2-1; no firm D call. The CDR3 extends over 11 amino acids. Per germline, CDR1 SGHNT and CDR2 YYREEE (reference sequence). V was cut by 2 bases and J by 6 bases, with 3 bases left in between. CDR3: CASSFLNEQFF. The CDR3 nucleotides read TGTGCCAGCAGCTTTCTCAATGAGCAGTTCTTC.

This clone was counted once. CDR3 in DNA: TGTGCCAGCTCAGCATGGACAGGGCGCACAGATACGCAGTATTTT. Translation gives CASSAWTGRTDTQYF. The V call is TRBV18, the J call TRBJ2-3; 8 positions match TRBD1. V was clipped by 5 bases and J by 1 base; unmatched bases: 5. In germline, CDR1 is KGHSH, CDR2 LQKENI. CDR3 size: 15 residues. Drawing the rest from reference TRBV18 and TRBJ2-3, the complete variable domain is NAGVMQNPRHLVRRRGQEARLRCSPMKGHSHVYWYRQLPEEGLKFMVYLQKENIIDESGMPKERFSAEFPKEGPSILRIQQVVRGDSAAYFCASSAWTGRTDTQYFGPGTRLTVL.

The chain combines TRBV7-8 with TRBJ2-7; 7 positions agree with TRBD1. The CDR3 totals 14 residues. The V gene's germline CDR1 is SGHVS and CDR2 FQNEAQ. V lost 3 bases and J lost 1; bases outside the gene matches: 3. The CDR3 DNA follows: TGTGCCAGCAGCTTGACAGGGCCGTCCTACGAGCAGTACTTC. Its protein is CASSLTGPSYEQYF.

The chain links TRBV5-1 to TRBJ2-1, with D maybe TRBD2 (6 bases). Germline CDR1 is SGHRS and CDR2 is YFSETQ. This CDR3 spans 18 amino acids. V shed 10 bases and J shed 0 bases, with 26 bases lying between them. CDR3 in DNA: TGCGCCTTAGACGGTTCGGCGGGGCCACTTAGCTCCTACAATGAGCAGTTCTTC. Amino acid sequence: CALDGSAGPLSSYNEQFF.

This chain links TRBV11-3 with TRBJ1-1; D may be TRBD1 (5 bases). The CDR3 loop spans 16 amino acids. With 1 base removed from V and 2 bases from J, the gap between germline ends came to 14 bases. CDR1 and CDR2 (germline): SGHNT, YENEEA. CDR3 region: CASSLASEGVNTEAFF. CDR3 nucleotides: TGTGCCAGCAGCTTAGCATCTGAAGGGGTAAACACTGAAGCTTTCTTT. The full variable domain, its missing parts supplied by reference TRBV11-3 and TRBJ1-1, is EAGVVQSPRYKIIEKKQPVAFWCNPISGHNTLYWYLQNLGQGPELLIRYENEEAVDDSQLPKDRFSAERLKGVDSTLKIQPAELGDSAVYLCASSLASEGVNTEAFFGQGTRLTVV.

This clone was counted once. Here the CDR3 DNA reads TGTGCCAGCAGCTCCGACAGGGCGTTCGGTGAAAAACTGTTTTTT. Its protein is CASSSDRAFGEKLFF. The rearrangement links TRBV7-9 to TRBJ1-4; 7 bases are shared with TRBD1. Germline assignment: CDR1 SEHNR and CDR2 FQNEAQ (reference sequence). J gave up 7 bases and V 4 bases, and 9 bases lay outside the gene matches. The CDR3 consists of 15 residues.

This clone was seen a single time. The chain couples TRBV28 to TRBJ2-3; 9 nucleotides align to TRBD2. Germline CDR1 MDHEN, CDR2 SYDVKM. V trimming: 7 bases; J trimming: 3 bases; junction bases outside the gene matches: 11. This CDR3 is 16 amino acids long. The CDR3 here is CASTRDSGSLTDTQYF. The DNA for the CDR3 is TGTGCCAGCACCCGTGATAGCGGGAGCCTGACAGATACGCAGTATTTT.

CDR3 amino acids: CASSLGQGHEQYF. The CDR3 DNA follows: TGTGCCAGCAGCCTTGGACAGGGCCACGAGCAGTACTTC. The chain recombines TRBV7-8 with TRBJ2-7, with TRBD1 matching over 8 bases. V shed 5 bases and J 5 bases; nucleotides not matched to a gene: 5. CDR3 length equals 13 residues. The germline CDR1 and CDR2 sequences are SGHVS and FQNEAQ.